This note documents a single T cell receptor beta chain sequence. Its antigen is still unknown. CDR1 MDHEN and CDR2 SYDVKM come from the germline V gene. The J segment lost 0 bases and the V segment lost 7 bases, leaving 4 bases of the junction unmatched. The CDR3 runs to 15 residues. Vbeta (60) and Jbeta (13) primers were used in the PCR. Produced via immunoSEQ multiplex PCR; TCRdb's table is partial and in-frame only. The specimen's table records over 100,000 clones. The sample originates from a study of cytomegalovirus exposure and HLA in healthy donors. The study's findings and limits: The dataset shows that most TCR sequences were rare, while some public TCRs occurred in many donors.

The chain is built from TRBV28 and TRBJ1-5; TRBD1 agrees at 9 bases. Source material: PBMCs. This sequence originates from a middle-aged woman in good health and CMV-seropositive. The chain's CDR3 is CASIGTGNSNQPQHF. CDR3 DNA sequence: TGTGCCAGCATAGGGACAGGGAATAGCAATCAGCCCCAGCATTTT.